These 8 T cell receptor beta chains originate from one sample sequenced in a study of blood T cells in healthy people across ages. The use of a sample-barcoded 5' primer and a J-beta primer mix characterized a second PCR of about 7 to 12 cycles. A single record per CDR3 protein comes from TCRdb applying MiXCR to the 5' RACE reads. The table lists around 1,900,000 distinct CDR3 sequences, roughly two fifths of them singletons, with 23% in the top ten. Sequencing was performed on blood. Receptor source: a human donor in good health.

This rearrangement joins TRBV21-1 to TRBJ2-1; TRBD2 is taken as the D call from the table, unchecked against the DNA. TRBV21-1 is flagged as a pseudogene. CDR3 size: 12 residues. The CDR3 nucleotides are TGTGCCAGCAGCAAAGATGGGAGGGCGGAGTTCTTC. Its translation is CASSKDGRAEFF.

The chain recombines TRBV7-2 with TRBJ1-2; tentative D call: TRBD1 (5 bases). V lost 1 base to trimming and J lost 6 bases, with 15 bases between them. The CDR3 covers 15 residues. CDR1 and CDR2 from the germline V gene are SGHTA and FQGNSA. CDR3 region: CASSLGGGGFDGYTF. The CDR3 region has the DNA TGTGCCAGCAGCTTAGGTGGGGGGGGTTTTGATGGCTACACCTTC. Full variable domain (missing parts from reference TRBV7-2 and TRBJ1-2): GAGVSQSPSNKVTEKGKDVELRCDPISGHTALYWYRQSLGQGLEFLIYFQGNSAPDKSGLPSDRFSAERTGGSVSTLTIQRTQQEDSAVYLCASSLGGGGFDGYTFGSGTRLTVV.

Concerning this clonotype itself: One end of the junction varies from germline; a read error may be responsible. The genes are TRBV7-9 and TRBJ2-7; 14 nucleotides agree with TRBD2. This CDR3 has 14 residues. The germline CDR1 and CDR2 sequences are SEHNR and FQNEAQ (reference sequence). This chain's CDR3 is CAGSHRLAGGQKYF. The CDR3, as DNA: TGCGCCGGCAGCCACCGACTAGCGGGGGGGCAGAAGTACTTC.

This clonotype showed up just once. The junction departs from the called germline gene at one end, perhaps through a read error. The chain combines TRBV2 with TRBJ2-3; the match to TRBD1 covers 8 bases. Per germline, CDR1 SNHLY and CDR2 FYNNEI. There are 14 residues in the CDR3. The CDR3 reads CANSVRTGSDTQYF. The CDR3 DNA follows: TGTGCCAACAGTGTTCGGACAGGGTCAGATACGCAGTATTTT.

The V call is TRBV13, the J call TRBJ1-2, with unresolved D. The CDR3 has 12 residues. Germline V lookup: CDR1 PRHDT, CDR2 FYEKMQ (reference sequence). The V end was cut by 4 bases, the J end by 8 bases, with 11 bases between. Here the CDR3 reads CASSSGPFGYTF. In nucleotides, the CDR3 is TGTGCCAGCAGCTCCGGGCCCTTCGGCTACACCTTC.

This clonotype showed up just a few times. CDR3 amino acids: CASSYIPRGEKLFF. As DNA, the CDR3 is TGTGCCAGCAGTTACATCCCCCGGGGTGAAAAACTGTTTTTT. V and J are TRBV6-6 and TRBJ1-4; D call uncertain. Trimming took off 2 bases at V and 7 bases at J, with 11 bases between the two ends. The CDR3 sequence is 14 residues long. Germline V CDR1 and CDR2: MNHNY, SVGAGI (reference sequence).

V is TRBV5-1 and J is TRBJ1-6; 7 nucleotides line up with TRBD1. Germline CDR1 reads SGHRS; CDR2 reads YFSETQ. This CDR3 spans 15 amino acids. Trimming cost V 4 bases and J 7 bases; bases outside gene matches: 8. The CDR3 nucleotides are TGCGCCAGCAGCCGGGGGGGACAGCAAAATTCACCCCTCCACTTT. The encoded protein is CASSRGGQQNSPLHF.

This chain uses TRBV5-1 with TRBJ1-1; unclear D gene. The CDR3 has 14 residues. Trimming took off 4 bases at V and 1 base at J, with 11 bases between the two ends. Germline V gene lookup returns CDR1 SGHRS and CDR2 YFSETQ. CDR3 bases: TGCGCCAGCAGCCTCCCGACATCGAACACTGAAGCTTTCTTT. It encodes CASSLPTSNTEAFF.